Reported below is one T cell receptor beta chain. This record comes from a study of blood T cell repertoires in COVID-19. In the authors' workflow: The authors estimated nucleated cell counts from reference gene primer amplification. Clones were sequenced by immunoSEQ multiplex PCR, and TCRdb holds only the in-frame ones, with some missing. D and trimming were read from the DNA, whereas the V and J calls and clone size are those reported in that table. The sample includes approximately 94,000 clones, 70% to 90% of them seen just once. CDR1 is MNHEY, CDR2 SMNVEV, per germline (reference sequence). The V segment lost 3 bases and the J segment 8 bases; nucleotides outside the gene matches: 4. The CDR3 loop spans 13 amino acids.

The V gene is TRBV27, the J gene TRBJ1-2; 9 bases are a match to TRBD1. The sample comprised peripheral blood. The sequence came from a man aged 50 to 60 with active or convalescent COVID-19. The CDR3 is CASSLNRGHGYTF. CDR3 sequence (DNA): TGTGCCAGCAGTTTGAACAGGGGGCACGGCTACACCTTC.